The 2 T cell receptor beta chains below come from one sample, sequenced in a study of T cells after somatic rescue of genetic block. Repertoires were generated with immunoSEQ multiplex PCR, while TCRdb's copy carries only in-frame clones and drops some. The sample contains roughly 92,000 clones, around 90% of which appear only once. The material sequenced was peripheral blood mononuclear cells (PBMCs). The receptors derive from a woman aged 18-29 years.

The chain links TRBV4-1 to TRBJ2-1; no definite D call. The CDR3 covers 14 residues. Per the germline V gene, CDR1 is MGHRA and CDR2 is YSYEKL. Trimming left V 3 bases short and J 2 bases short, with 8 bases between. The CDR3 protein is CASSHRSTYNEQFF. CDR3 coding DNA: TGCGCCAGCAGCCACAGGTCCACCTACAATGAGCAGTTCTTC.

V usage is TRBV29-1 and J usage is TRBJ2-2; 10 bases are shared with TRBD2. Germline V gene sequence: CDR1 SQVTM, CDR2 ANQGSEA. The CDR3 is made up of 15 amino acids. J lost 4 bases, V lost 8 bases, and 10 bases had no gene match. For the CDR3, the DNA is TGCAGCATCCGGACTAGCGGAGCTCTCACCGGGGAGCTGTTTTTT. This codes for CSIRTSGALTGELFF.